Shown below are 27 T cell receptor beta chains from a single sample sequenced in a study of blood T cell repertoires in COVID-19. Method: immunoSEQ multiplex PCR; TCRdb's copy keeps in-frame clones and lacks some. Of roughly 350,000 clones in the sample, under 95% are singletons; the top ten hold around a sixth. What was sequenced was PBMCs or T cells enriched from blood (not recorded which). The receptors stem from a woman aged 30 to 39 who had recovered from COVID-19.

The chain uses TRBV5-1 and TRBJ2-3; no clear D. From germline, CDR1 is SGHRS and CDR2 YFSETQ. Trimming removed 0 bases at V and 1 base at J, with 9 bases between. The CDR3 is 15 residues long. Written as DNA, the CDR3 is TGCGCCAGCAGCTTGGAGGTCCAGGGCACAGATACGCAGTATTTT. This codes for CASSLEVQGTDTQYF.

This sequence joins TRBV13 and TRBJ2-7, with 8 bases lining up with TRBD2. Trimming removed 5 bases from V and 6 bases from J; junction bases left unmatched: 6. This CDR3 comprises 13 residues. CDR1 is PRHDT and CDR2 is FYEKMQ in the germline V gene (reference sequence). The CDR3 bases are TGTGCCAGCAGCGTTAGCGGGATAGTCGAGCAGTACTTC. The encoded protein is CASSVSGIVEQYF.

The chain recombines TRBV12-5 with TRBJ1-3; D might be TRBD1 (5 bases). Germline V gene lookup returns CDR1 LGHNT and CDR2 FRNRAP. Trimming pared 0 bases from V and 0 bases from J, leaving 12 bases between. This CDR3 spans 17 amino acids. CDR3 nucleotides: TGTGCTAGTGGTTTGGTAATAGGGACTGACTCTGGAAACACCATATATTTT. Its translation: CASGLVIGTDSGNTIYF.

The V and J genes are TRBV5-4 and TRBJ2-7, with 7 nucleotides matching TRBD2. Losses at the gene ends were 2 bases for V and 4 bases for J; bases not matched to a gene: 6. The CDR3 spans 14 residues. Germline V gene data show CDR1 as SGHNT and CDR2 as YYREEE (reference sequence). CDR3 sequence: CASSLAGSNYEQYF. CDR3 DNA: TGTGCCAGCAGCTTAGCGGGATCCAATTACGAGCAGTACTTC.

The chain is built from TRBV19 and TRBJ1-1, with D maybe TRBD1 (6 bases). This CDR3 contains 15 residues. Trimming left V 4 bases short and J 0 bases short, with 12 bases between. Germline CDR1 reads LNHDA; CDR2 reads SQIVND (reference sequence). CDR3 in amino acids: CASSNEGQMNTEAFF. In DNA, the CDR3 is TGTGCCAGTAGTAATGAAGGACAGATGAACACTGAAGCTTTCTTT. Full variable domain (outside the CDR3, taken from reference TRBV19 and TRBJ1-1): DGGITQSPKYLFRKEGQNVTLSCEQNLNHDAMYWYRQDPGQGLRLIYYSQIVNDFQKGDIAEGYSVSREKKESFPLTVTSAQKNPTAFYLCASSNEGQMNTEAFFGQGTRLTVV.

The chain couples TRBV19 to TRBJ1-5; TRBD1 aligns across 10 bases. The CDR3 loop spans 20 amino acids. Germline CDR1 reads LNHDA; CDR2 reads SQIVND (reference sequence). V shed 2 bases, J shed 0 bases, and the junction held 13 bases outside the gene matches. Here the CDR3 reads CASSIYSGTGAMYSNQPQHF. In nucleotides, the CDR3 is TGTGCCAGTAGTATATACTCCGGGACAGGGGCGATGTATAGCAATCAGCCCCAGCATTTT.

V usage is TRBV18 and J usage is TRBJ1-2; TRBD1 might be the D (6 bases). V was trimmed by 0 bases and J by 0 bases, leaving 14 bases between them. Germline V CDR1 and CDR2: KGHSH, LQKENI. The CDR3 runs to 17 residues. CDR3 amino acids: CASSPPGTTVTNYGYTF. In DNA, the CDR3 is TGTGCCAGCTCACCACCTGGGACAACCGTGACTAACTATGGCTACACCTTC.

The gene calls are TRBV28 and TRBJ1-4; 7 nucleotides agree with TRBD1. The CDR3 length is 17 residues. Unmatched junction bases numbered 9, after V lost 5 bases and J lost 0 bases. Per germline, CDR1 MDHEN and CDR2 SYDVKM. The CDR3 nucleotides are TGTGCCAGCAGTCCGCACAGACAGGGCCCAACTAATGAAAAACTGTTTTTT. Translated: CASSPHRQGPTNEKLFF.

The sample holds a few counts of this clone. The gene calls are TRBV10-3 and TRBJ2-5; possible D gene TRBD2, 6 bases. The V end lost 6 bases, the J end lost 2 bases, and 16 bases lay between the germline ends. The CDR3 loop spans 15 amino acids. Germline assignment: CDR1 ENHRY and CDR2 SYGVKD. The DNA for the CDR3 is TGTGCCATCAGCGGGGCCGGGACTGCACAAGAGACCCAGTACTTC. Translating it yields CAISGAGTAQETQYF.

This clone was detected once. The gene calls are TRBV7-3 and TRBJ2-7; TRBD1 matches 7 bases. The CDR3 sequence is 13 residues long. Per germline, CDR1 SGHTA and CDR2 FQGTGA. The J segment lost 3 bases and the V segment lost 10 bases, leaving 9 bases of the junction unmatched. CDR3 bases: TGTGCCATCGCCCCGGCAGGGGGCTACGAGCAGTACTTC. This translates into CAIAPAGGYEQYF.

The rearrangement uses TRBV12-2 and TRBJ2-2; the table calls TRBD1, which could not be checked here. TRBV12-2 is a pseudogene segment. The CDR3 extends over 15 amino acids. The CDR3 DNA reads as TGTGCAAGTCGCTTAGACCAGGGTGGCACCGGGGAGCTGTTTTTT. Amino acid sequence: CASRLDQGGTGELFF.

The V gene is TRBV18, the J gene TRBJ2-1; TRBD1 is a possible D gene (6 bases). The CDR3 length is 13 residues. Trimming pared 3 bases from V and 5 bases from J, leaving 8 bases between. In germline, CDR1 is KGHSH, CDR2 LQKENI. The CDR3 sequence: CASSPDRNNEQFF. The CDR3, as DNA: TGTGCCAGCTCACCCGACAGGAACAATGAGCAGTTCTTC.

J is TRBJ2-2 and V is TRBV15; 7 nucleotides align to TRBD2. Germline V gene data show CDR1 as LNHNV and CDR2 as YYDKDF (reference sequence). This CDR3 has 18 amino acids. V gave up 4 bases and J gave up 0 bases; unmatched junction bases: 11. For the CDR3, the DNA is TGTGCCACCAGCATCCTAACGGGAGGAGGGCCGAACACCGGGGAGCTGTTTTTT. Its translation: CATSILTGGGPNTGELFF.

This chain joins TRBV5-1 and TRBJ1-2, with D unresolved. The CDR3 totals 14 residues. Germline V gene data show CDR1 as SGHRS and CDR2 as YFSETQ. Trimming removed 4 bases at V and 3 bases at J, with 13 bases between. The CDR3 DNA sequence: TGCGCCAGCAGCCAAACCACCCGGGACTATGGCTACACCTTC. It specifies CASSQTTRDYGYTF.

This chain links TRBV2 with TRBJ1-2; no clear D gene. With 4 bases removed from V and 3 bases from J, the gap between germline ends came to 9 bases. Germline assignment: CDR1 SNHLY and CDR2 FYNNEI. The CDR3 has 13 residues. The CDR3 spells CASSVTEDYGYTF. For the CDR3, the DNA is TGTGCCAGCAGTGTTACCGAGGACTATGGCTACACCTTC.

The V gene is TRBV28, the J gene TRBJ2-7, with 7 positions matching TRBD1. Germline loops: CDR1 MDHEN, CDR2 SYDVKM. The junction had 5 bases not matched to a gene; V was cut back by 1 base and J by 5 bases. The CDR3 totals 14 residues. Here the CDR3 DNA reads TGTGCCAGCAGTTTATCGACAGGGCCGAACGAGCAGTACTTC. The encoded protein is CASSLSTGPNEQYF.

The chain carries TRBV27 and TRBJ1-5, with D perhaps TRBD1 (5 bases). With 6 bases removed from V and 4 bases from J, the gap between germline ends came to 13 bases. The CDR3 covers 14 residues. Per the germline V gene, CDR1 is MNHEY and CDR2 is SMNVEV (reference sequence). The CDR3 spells CASRVQGPNQPQHF. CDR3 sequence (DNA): TGTGCCAGCAGGGTCCAGGGTCCGAATCAGCCCCAGCATTTT.

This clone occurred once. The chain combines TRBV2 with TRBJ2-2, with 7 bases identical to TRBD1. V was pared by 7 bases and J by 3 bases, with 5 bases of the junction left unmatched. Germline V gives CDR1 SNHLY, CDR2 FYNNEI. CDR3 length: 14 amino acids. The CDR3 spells CASKGQLDTGELFF. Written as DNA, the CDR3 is TGTGCCAGCAAGGGACAGCTTGACACCGGGGAGCTGTTTTTT.

The CDR3, as DNA: TGTGCCAGCAGTTACCGGGACAGTAGTACGCAGTATTTT. It yields the protein CASSYRDSSTQYF. The chain has TRBV27 and TRBJ2-3; 7 nucleotides agree with TRBD1. The junction had 6 bases not matched to a gene; V was cut back by 4 bases and J by 8 bases. This CDR3 contains 13 residues. In germline, CDR1 is MNHEY, CDR2 SMNVEV (reference sequence).

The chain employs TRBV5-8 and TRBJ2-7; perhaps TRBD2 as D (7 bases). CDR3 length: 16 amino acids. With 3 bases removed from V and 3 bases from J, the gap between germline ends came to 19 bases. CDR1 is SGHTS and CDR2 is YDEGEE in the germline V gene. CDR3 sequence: CASSSPRSGGRYEQYF. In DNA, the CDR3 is TGTGCCAGCAGCTCCCCACGTTCCGGGGGGCGCTACGAGCAGTACTTC.

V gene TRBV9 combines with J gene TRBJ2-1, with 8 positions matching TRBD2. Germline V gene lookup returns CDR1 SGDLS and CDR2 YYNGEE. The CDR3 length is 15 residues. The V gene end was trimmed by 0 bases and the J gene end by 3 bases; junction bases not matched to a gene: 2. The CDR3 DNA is TGTGCCAGCAGCGTAGTTAGCGGGGACTACAATGAGCAGTTCTTC. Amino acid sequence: CASSVVSGDYNEQFF.

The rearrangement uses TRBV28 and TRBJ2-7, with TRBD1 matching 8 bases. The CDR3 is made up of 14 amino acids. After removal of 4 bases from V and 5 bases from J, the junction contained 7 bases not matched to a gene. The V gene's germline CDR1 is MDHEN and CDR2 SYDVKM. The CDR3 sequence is CASSWQGARNEQYF. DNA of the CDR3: TGTGCCAGCAGTTGGCAGGGGGCTAGAAACGAGCAGTACTTC.

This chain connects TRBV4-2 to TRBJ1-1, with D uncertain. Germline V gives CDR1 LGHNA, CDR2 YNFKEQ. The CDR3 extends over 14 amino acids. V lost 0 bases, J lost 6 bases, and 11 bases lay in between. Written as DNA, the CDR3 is TGTGCCAGCAGCCAAGACCGTAGTGTATCTGAAGCTTTCTTT. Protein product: CASSQDRSVSEAFF.

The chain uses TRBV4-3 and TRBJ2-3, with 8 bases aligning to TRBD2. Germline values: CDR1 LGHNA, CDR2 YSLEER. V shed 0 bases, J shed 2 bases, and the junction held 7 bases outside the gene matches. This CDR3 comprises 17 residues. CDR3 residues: CASSQEWREAYTDTQYF. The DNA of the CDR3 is TGCGCCAGCAGCCAAGAATGGCGGGAGGCGTACACAGATACGCAGTATTTT.

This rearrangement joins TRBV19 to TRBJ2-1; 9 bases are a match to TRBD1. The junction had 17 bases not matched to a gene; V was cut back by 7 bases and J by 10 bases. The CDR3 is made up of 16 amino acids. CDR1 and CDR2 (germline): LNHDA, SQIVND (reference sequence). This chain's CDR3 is CASTTTLGQGGGEQFF. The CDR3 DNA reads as TGTGCCAGTACCACTACACTGGGACAGGGAGGAGGGGAGCAGTTCTTC.

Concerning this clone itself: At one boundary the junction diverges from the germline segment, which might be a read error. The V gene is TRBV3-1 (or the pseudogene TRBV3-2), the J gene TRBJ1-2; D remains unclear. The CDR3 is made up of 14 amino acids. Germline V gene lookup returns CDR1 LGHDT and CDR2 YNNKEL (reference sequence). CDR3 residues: CASTQSEASYGYTF. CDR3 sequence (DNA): TGTGCCAGCACCCAATCCGAGGCGAGCTATGGCTACACCTTC.

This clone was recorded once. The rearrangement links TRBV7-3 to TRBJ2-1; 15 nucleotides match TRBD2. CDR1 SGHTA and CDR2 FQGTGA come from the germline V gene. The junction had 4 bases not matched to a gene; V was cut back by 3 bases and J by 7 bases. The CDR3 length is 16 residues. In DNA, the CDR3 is TGTGCCAGCAGCTTTGGACTAGCGGGAGGGTGGAATGAGCAGTTCTTC. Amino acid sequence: CASSFGLAGGWNEQFF.